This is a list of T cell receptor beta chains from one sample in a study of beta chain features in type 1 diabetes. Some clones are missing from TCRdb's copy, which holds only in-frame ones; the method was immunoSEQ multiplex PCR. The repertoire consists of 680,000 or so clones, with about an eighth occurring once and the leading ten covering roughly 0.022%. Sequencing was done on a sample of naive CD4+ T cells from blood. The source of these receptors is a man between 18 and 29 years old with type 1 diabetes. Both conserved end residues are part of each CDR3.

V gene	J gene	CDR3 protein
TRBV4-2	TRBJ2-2	CASSQDIDILQRELFF
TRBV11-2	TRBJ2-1	CASSFLAGKDNEQFF
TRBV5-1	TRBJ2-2	CASGTGGENTGELFF
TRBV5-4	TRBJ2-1	CASSSLEYEQFF
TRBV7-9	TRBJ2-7	CASSWDSFYEQYF
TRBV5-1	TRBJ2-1	CASSGGSSYNEQFF
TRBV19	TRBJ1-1	CASSIWTGGADEAFF
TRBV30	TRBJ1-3	CAWTRQSGNTIYF
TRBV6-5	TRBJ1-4	CASRLTDATNEKLFF
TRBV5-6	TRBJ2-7	CASSLYRQGYYEQYF
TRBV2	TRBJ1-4	CASNGRANEKLFF
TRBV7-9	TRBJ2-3	CASSRGQGIGDTQYF
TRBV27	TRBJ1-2	CASSPGGEGRPGGYTF
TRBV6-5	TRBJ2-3	CASSDSVPDTQYF
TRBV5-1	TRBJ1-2	CASSLDLGTVYGYTF
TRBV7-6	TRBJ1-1	CASSFSASGLMNTEAFF
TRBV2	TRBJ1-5	CASSESEVQPQHF
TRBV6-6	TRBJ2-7	CASSYSRPSGAYEQYF
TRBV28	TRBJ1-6	CASSVRLTALHF
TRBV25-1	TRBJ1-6	CASSEFGGYSPLHF
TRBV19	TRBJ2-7	CASSIVAALGEQYF
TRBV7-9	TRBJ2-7	CASSFFADSYEQYF
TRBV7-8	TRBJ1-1	CASSFGSLEAFF
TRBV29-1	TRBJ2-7	CSVEDGTGGNEQYF
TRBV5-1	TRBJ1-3	CASSLEPDSSGNTIYF
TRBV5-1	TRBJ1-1	CASMTGLSTEAFF
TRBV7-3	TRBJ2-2	CASSLLGAGSAGELFF
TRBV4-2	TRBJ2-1	CASSQDQTQGANNEQFF
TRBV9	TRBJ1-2	CASSAGNTNYGYTF
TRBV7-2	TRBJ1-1	CASSPSTGAVDTEAFF
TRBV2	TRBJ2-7	CASSEGRGHPEQYF
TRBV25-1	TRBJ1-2	CASRQGWDGYTF
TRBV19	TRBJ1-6	CATGQGSISPLHF
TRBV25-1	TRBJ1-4	CASSGWGYEKLFF
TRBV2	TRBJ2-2	CASSEALRAGANTGELFF
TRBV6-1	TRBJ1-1	CASSETLNTEAFF
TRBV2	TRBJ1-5	CASSEHRVDQPQHF
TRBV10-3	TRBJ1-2	CAISESGPTSYGYTF